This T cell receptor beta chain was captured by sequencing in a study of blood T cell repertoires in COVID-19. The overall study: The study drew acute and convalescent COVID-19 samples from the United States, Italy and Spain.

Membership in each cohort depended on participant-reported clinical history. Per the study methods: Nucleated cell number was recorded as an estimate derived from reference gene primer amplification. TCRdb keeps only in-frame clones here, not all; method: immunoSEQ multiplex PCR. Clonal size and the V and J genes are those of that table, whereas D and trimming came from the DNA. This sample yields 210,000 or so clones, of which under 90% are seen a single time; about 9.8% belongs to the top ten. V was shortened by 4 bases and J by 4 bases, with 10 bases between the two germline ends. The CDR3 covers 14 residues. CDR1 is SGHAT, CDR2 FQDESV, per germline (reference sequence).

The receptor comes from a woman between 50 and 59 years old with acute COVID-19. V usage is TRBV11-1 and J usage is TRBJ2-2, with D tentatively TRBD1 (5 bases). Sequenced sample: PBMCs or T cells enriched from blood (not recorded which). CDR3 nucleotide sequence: TGTGCCAGCAGCTCCGCAGGGCCCACCGGGGAGCTGTTTTTT. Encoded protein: CASSSAGPTGELFF. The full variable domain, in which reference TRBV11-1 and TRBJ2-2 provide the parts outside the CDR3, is EAEVAQSPRYKITEKSQAVAFWCDPISGHATLYWYRQILGQGPELLVQFQDESVVDDSQLPKDRFSAERLKGVDSTLKIQPAELGDSAMYLCASSSAGPTGELFFGEGSRLTVL.